The 20 T cell receptor beta chains below come from one sample, sequenced in a study of cytomegalovirus exposure and HLA in healthy donors (dated 2017 in TCRdb). The library was obtained by the immunoSEQ multiplex PCR assay. For the multiplex PCR, a mixture combining 60 forward primers for TCR Vbeta segments and 13 reverse primers for TCR Jbeta segments was used. The immuneACCESS repertoire file appears here via TCRdb, limited to in-frame rearrangements. These files lack a portion of the clones; in checked studies, under half of the deficit traces to unresolved V genes, and the cause of the others is not known. The sample yields about 110,000 clones; under 80% were counted once. The ten largest clonotypes hold over 7% of the sample. What was sequenced was PBMCs. The receptors originated from a woman aged 40 to 49 in good health and CMV-seropositive.

This clone was seen more than once but under ten times. The V call is TRBV19, the J call TRBJ1-1, with 10 bases matching TRBD1. CDR3 length equals 16 residues. V dropped 6 bases and J dropped 4; count of bases not matched to a gene: 11. Germline values: CDR1 LNHDA, CDR2 SQIVND (reference sequence). The CDR3 sequence is CASSLVPGQGPTEAFF. The CDR3 DNA reads TGTGCCAGTAGCCTCGTCCCGGGACAGGGGCCCACTGAAGCTTTCTTT.

The CDR3 DNA sequence: TGTGCCAGTAGTATAACGGGAGCGGGAGGGCCCCAAAACATTCAGTACTTC. Translated, it gives CASSITGAGGPQNIQYF. J is TRBJ2-4 and V is TRBV19, with 10 positions matching TRBD2. V trimming: 2 bases; J trimming: 5 bases; junction bases outside the gene matches: 9. Per the germline V gene, CDR1 is LNHDA and CDR2 is SQIVND (reference sequence). The CDR3 totals 17 residues.

The CDR3 DNA reads TGTGCCAGCAGTGAACAGATCCAAGAGACCCAGTACTTC. It codes for CASSEQIQETQYF. The chain uses TRBV2 and TRBJ2-5; D uncertain. This CDR3 is built from 13 residues. The germline V gene encodes CDR1 SNHLY and CDR2 FYNNEI. The V end was cut by 2 bases, the J end by 1 base, with 5 bases between.

The J gene is TRBJ1-2, the V gene TRBV14; 8 bases match TRBD1. The CDR3 consists of 16 residues. CDR1 and CDR2 (germline): SGHDN, FVKESK. Trimming took 4 bases from V and 1 from J; bases not matched to a gene: 8. CDR3 bases: TGTGCCAGCAGCCTCGGGACAGGAGAGTTTAACTATGGCTACACCTTC. It codes for CASSLGTGEFNYGYTF.

The chain has TRBV7-2 and TRBJ1-2, with TRBD1 matching 7 bases. The V segment lost 1 base and the J segment 5 bases; nucleotides outside the gene matches: 10. The CDR3 covers 16 residues. Germline V gene data show CDR1 as SGHTA and CDR2 as FQGNSA. This CDR3 is CASSLGANRGGYGYTF. The CDR3 DNA follows: TGTGCCAGCAGCTTAGGGGCCAACAGGGGAGGATATGGCTACACCTTC.

The genes are TRBV18 and TRBJ2-2; TRBD2 matches 12 bases. The CDR3 is 16 amino acids. The V gene's germline CDR1 is KGHSH and CDR2 LQKENI. J was trimmed by 3 bases and V by 2 bases; bases with no gene match: 1. The CDR3 here is CASSPRLAGDTGELFF. DNA for the CDR3: TGTGCCAGCTCACCAAGACTAGCGGGAGACACCGGGGAGCTGTTTTTT.

This rearrangement joins TRBV5-1 to TRBJ2-1; 11 bases match TRBD2. The V segment lost 4 bases and the J segment 0 bases; nucleotides outside the gene matches: 15. Germline V gene sequence: CDR1 SGHRS, CDR2 YFSETQ. The CDR3 spans 20 residues. CDR3 nucleotides: TGCGCCAGCAGCCTTCTGGGGACTAGCGGCCCCCAGAGCTCCTACAATGAGCAGTTCTTC. This encodes CASSLLGTSGPQSSYNEQFF.

In this sample, this clone turned up a few times. The chain joins TRBV6-1 to TRBJ1-1; perhaps TRBD1 as D (6 bases). Trimming took 6 bases from V and 7 from J, leaving 15 bases between them. This CDR3 comprises 13 residues. The germline gives CDR1 MNHNS, CDR2 SASEGT. The CDR3 loop is CASRMDRGYEAFF. DNA of the CDR3: TGTGCCAGCAGGATGGACAGAGGGTATGAAGCTTTCTTT.

The gene calls are TRBV11-3 and TRBJ1-4; possibly TRBD1 for D (6 bases). The CDR3 runs to 16 residues. Trimming cost V 4 bases and J 7 bases, with 19 bases left between them. CDR1 is SGHNT and CDR2 is YENEEA in the germline V gene. The CDR3 DNA reads as TGTGCCAGCAGCTCCGTTTGGTCAGGGGAGAGTGAAAAACTGTTTTTT. Translated, it gives CASSSVWSGESEKLFF. The full variable domain, with the rest looked up from reference TRBV11-3 and TRBJ1-4, is EAGVVQSPRYKIIEKKQPVAFWCNPISGHNTLYWYLQNLGQGPELLIRYENEEAVDDSQLPKDRFSAERLKGVDSTLKIQPAELGDSAVYLCASSSVWSGESEKLFFGSGTQLSVL.

The V call is TRBV4-1, the J call TRBJ2-7; 8 bases are a match to TRBD1. There are 15 residues in the CDR3. V lost 4 bases and J lost 2; bases outside the gene matches: 7. Germline CDR1 reads MGHRA; CDR2 reads YSYEKL. In DNA, the CDR3 is TGCGCCAGCAGCCCCGTGACAGGGGCGACCTACGAGCAGTACTTC. It yields the protein CASSPVTGATYEQYF.

CDR3 DNA sequence: TGTGCCAGCAGCGCTCTACAGGGATGGGTCACCGAGCAGTACTTC. It yields the protein CASSALQGWVTEQYF. The chain carries TRBV11-2 and TRBJ2-7; a possible D gene is TRBD1 (6 bases). The CDR3 extends over 15 amino acids. The ends were cut back, 5 bases at V and 6 bases at J, with 20 bases in the middle. Germline CDR1 SGHAT, CDR2 FQNNGV.

This clone was detected a few times. The chain uses TRBV9 and TRBJ2-1; a weak D match, TRBD2 (6 bases). The germline V gene encodes CDR1 SGDLS and CDR2 YYNGEE. V lost 4 bases to trimming and J lost 0 bases, with 14 bases between them. CDR3 length equals 16 residues. The CDR3, as DNA: TGTGCCAGCAGCCCACCGGGACTCCTCTCCTACAATGAGCAGTTCTTC. This sequence encodes CASSPPGLLSYNEQFF.

The genes are TRBV10-3 and TRBJ1-4; D uncertain. This CDR3 is 14 amino acids long. Trimming stripped 2 bases from V and 5 bases from J, with 9 bases between. Per the germline V gene, CDR1 is ENHRY and CDR2 is SYGVKD. CDR3 loop: CAISESGPNEKLFF. The CDR3 DNA reads as TGTGCCATCAGTGAGAGCGGACCAAATGAAAAACTGTTTTTT.

DNA of the CDR3: TGTGCCAGCAGCCCCACTGGAAACACCATATATTTT. This encodes CASSPTGNTIYF. V usage is TRBV7-9 and J usage is TRBJ1-3, with D hard to call. The CDR3 loop spans 12 amino acids. Germline CDR1 is SEHNR and CDR2 is FQNEAQ (reference sequence). Deletions cut 5 bases from V and 2 bases from J, with 4 bases between.

The J gene is TRBJ1-5, the V gene TRBV9; a weak D match, TRBD1 (6 bases). Germline-derived CDR1 and CDR2 are SGDLS and YYNGEE. V was clipped by 4 bases and J by 3 bases, with 14 bases between them. The CDR3 extends over 15 amino acids. CDR3 nucleotides: TGTGCCAGCAGCCCCGGGGGGCAGCACAATCAGCCCCAGCATTTT. It translates to CASSPGGQHNQPQHF. Complete variable domain (other parts from reference TRBV9 and TRBJ1-5): DSGVTQTPKHLITATGQRVTLRCSPRSGDLSVYWYQQSLDQGLQFLIQYYNGEERAKGNILERFSAQQFPDLHSELNLSSLELGDSALYFCASSPGGQHNQPQHFGDGTRLSIL.

The J gene is TRBJ1-5, the V gene TRBV27; 12 nucleotides line up with TRBD1. Germline trimming cut 5 bases from V and 6 bases from J; bases unmatched to any gene: 5. This CDR3 is 15 amino acids long. CDR1 is MNHEY and CDR2 is SMNVEV in the germline V gene (reference sequence). The CDR3 protein is CASSAGTGGVQPQHF. For the CDR3, the DNA is TGTGCCAGCAGTGCCGGGACAGGGGGCGTTCAGCCCCAGCATTTT.

V usage is TRBV9 and J usage is TRBJ2-3; possible D gene TRBD2, 7 bases. This CDR3 is built from 16 residues. From germline, CDR1 is SGDLS and CDR2 YYNGEE. The germline V and J ends were trimmed by 4 bases and 1 base, with 16 bases remaining between them. CDR3 amino acids: CASSSRGGEGTDTQYF. The CDR3 DNA reads TGTGCCAGCAGCTCCAGGGGAGGGGAGGGCACAGATACGCAGTATTTT.

The gene calls are TRBV5-4 and TRBJ2-5; 8 nucleotides agree with TRBD2. Germline trimming cut 1 base from V and 1 base from J; bases unmatched to any gene: 6. Germline CDR1 and CDR2: SGHNT and YYREEE (reference sequence). The CDR3 covers 16 residues. CDR3 sequence (DNA): TGTGCCAGCAGCTTGATGGCGGGGGGACCCCAAGAGACCCAGTACTTC. This translates into CASSLMAGGPQETQYF. Supplemented by reference TRBV5-4 and TRBJ2-5, the full variable domain reads ETGVTQSPTHLIKTRGQQVTLRCSSQSGHNTVSWYQQALGQGPQFIFQYYREEENGRGNFPPRFSGLQFPNYSSELNVNALELDDSALYLCASSLMAGGPQETQYFGPGTRLLVL.

J is TRBJ1-1 and V is TRBV7-2, with D possibly being TRBD1 (5 bases). Germline-derived CDR1 and CDR2 are SGHTA and FQGNSA. V lost 5 bases to trimming and J lost 3 bases, with 13 bases between them. The CDR3 contains 14 residues. Written as DNA, the CDR3 is TGTGCCAGCAGCCCCTCGTGGGGGGACACTGAAGCTTTCTTT. It yields the protein CASSPSWGDTEAFF. Together with reference TRBV7-2 and TRBJ1-1, the CDR3 gives the full variable domain: GAGVSQSPSNKVTEKGKDVELRCDPISGHTALYWYRQSLGQGLEFLIYFQGNSAPDKSGLPSDRFSAERTGGSVSTLTIQRTQQEDSAVYLCASSPSWGDTEAFFGQGTRLTVV.

The chain combines TRBV28 with TRBJ2-7, with D possibly TRBD1 on 6 matching bases. The CDR3 runs to 15 residues. The V and J ends lost 9 bases and 1 base respectively, with 19 bases between them. Looked up from germline, CDR1 is MDHEN and CDR2 is SYDVKM. The CDR3 sequence: CASQGRWYRSYEQYF. CDR3 in DNA: TGTGCCAGTCAGGGGCGGTGGTACAGATCCTACGAGCAGTACTTC.